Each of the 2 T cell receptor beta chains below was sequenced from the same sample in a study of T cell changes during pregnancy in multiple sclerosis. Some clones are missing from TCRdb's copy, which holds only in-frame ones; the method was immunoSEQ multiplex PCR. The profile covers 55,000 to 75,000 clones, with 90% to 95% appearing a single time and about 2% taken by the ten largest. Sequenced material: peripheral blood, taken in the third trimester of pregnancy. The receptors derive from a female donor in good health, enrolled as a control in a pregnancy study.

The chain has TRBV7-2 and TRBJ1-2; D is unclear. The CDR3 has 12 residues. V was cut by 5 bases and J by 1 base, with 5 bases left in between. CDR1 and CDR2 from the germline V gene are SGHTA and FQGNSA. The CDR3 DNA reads TGTGCCAGCAGCCTCAGTAACTATGGCTACACCTTC. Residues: CASSLSNYGYTF. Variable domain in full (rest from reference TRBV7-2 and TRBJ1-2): GAGVSQSPSNKVTEKGKDVELRCDPISGHTALYWYRQSLGQGLEFLIYFQGNSAPDKSGLPSDRFSAERTGGSVSTLTIQRTQQEDSAVYLCASSLSNYGYTFGSGTRLTVV.

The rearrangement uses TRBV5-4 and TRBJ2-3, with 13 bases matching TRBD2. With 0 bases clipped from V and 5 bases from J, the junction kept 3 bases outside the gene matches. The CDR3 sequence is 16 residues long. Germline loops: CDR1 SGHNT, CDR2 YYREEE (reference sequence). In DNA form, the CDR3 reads TGTGCCAGCAGCTTGGGACTAGCGGGAGGTCTAGATACGCAGTATTTT. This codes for CASSLGLAGGLDTQYF.